This TCR beta chain emerged from a study of CD8+ T cells in alopecia areata. For the study at large: Skin grafts from approximately 6-13-month-old C3H/HeJ donors with spontaneous alopecia were placed on roughly 6-10-week-old female C3H/HeJ mice.

As the sequencing template, cDNA was produced by extracting RNA and reverse transcribing it. TCRdb's table, derived via immunoSEQ multiplex PCR, lists solely in-frame clones and lacks some. The data list about 300,000 clones, none observed once; around 1.2% falls to the top ten. In this sample, this clone turned up a few times. Its antigen remains unknown. The junction departs from germline at one end; a sequencing error may be responsible. All gene names here are mouse names. The CDR3 goes on 4 residues after the read ends, and that part is filled in from the germline J gene. General study findings and limits: Normal skin's resident alphabeta T cells are also sequenced in scalp samples.

CD4, CD8alpha, NKG2D, NKG2ACE and other markers were used to sort pooled cutaneous lymph node cells. Germline values: CDR1 MNHDT, CDR2 YYDKIL. This CDR3 has 13 amino acids. Input material: CD4+ T cells sorted from a lymph node. This receptor was obtained from a C3H/HeJ mouse with alopecia areata. The mouse line has the MHC haplotype H2-k. V usage is TRBV17 and J usage is TRBJ2-4; D uncertain. The CDR3 reads CASSSHSLNTLYF. CDR3 DNA (partial): TGTGCTAGCAGTAGTCACAGTCTAAAC.